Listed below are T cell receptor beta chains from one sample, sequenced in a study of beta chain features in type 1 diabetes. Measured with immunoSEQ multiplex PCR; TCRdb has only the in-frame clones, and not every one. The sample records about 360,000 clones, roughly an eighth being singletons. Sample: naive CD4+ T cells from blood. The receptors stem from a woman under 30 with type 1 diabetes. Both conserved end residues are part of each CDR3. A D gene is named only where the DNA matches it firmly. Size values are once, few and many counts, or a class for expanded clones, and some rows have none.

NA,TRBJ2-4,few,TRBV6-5,TGTGCCAGCAGTTATAAGGGGGTGGCGTACTTC,CASSYKGVAYF
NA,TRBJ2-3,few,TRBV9,TGTGCCAGCAGCGTAGGCGGGACAGCTACCTCTGCTACGCAGTATTTT,CASSVGGTATSATQYF
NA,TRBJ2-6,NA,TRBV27,TGTGCCAGCAGTTGGCAGGGACTGGCTGGGGCCAACGTCCTGACTTTC,CASSWQGLAGANVLTF
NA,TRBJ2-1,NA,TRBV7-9,TGTGCCAGCACCCGATCCGGGAGATACAATGAGCAGTTCTTC,CASTRSGRYNEQFF
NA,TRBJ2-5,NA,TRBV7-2,TGTGCCAGCAGCTTCCAACAGGGCCCGGGAGAGACCCAGTACTTC,CASSFQQGPGETQYF
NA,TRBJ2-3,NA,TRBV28,TGTGCCAGCAGTTTGCCCCCGCACTCGGGTGTAGGAGATACGCAGTATTTT,CASSLPPHSGVGDTQYF
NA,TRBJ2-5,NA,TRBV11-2,TGTGCCAGCACCGGGGGTCGGGGGGAGACCCAGTACTTC,CASTGGRGETQYF
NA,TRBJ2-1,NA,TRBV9,TGTGCCAGCAGCGGCAGGGGGGCGAATGAGCAGTTCTTC,CASSGRGANEQFF
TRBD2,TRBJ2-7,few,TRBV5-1,TGCGCCAGCAGCACCTTTAGCGGGAGTACCTACGAGCAGTACTTC,CASSTFSGSTYEQYF
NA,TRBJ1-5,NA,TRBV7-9,TGTGCCAGCAGCTTAGCTGCCACACAGCCCCAGCATTTT,CASSLAATQPQHF
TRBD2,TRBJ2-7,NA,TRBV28,TGTGCCAGCAGTCCAACCCCCGGACTAGCGGAAGACTTC,CASSPTPGLAEDF
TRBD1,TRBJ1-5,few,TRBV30,TGTGCCTGGAGGGGACAGGGCCGTCGCAATCAGCCCCAGCATTTT,CAWRGQGRRNQPQHF
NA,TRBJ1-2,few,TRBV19,TGTGCCAGTAGTAACCCCTCGACAGCTAACTATGGCTACACCTTC,CASSNPSTANYGYTF
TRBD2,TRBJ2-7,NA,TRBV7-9,TGTGCCAGCAGCTCGCGGGGGACTAGCGGCTACGAGCAGTACTTC,CASSSRGTSGYEQYF
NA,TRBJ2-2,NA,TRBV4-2,TGTGCCAGCAGCCAAGATTTGGCGGGAAACACCGGGGAGCTGTTTTTT,CASSQDLAGNTGELFF
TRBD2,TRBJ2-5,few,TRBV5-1,TGCGCCAGCAGCCCTCGCCTAGCGGGAGACGAGACCCAGTACTTC,CASSPRLAGDETQYF